These 28 T cell receptor beta chains originate from one sample sequenced in a study of regulatory T cells in long-lasting Graves disease. The time point denotes: newly diagnosed GD, antithyroid drugs for less than 3 months. There was RNA extracted from PBMCs, and the TCR library was made from it. Researchers made TCR beta libraries by using iRepertoire HTBI primers and running Arm-PCR on CDR3 regions. A single record per CDR3 protein comes from TCRdb applying MiXCR to the multiplex PCR reads. The repertoire holds some 220,000 distinct CDR3 sequences, with around 20% as singletons. These same data were also listed under a study on T cells in Graves' hyperthyroidism and ophthalmopathy.

This specimen was peripheral blood mononuclear cells (PBMCs), taken at new diagnosis, from a patient treated with antithyroid drugs. The receptors here all came from a young woman with Graves disease.

This clonotype was picked up many times. The chain is built from TRBV28 and TRBJ2-1, with 8 bases aligning to TRBD2. This CDR3 is 16 amino acids long. Trimming cost V 5 bases and J 1 base; bases outside gene matches: 7. Germline V lookup: CDR1 MDHEN, CDR2 SYDVKM. CDR3 coding DNA: TGTGCCAGCAGTGCCCTAACTAGCGGTTCCTACAATGAGCAGTTCTTC. Its protein is CASSALTSGSYNEQFF.

Ten or more counts support this clonotype. The chain employs TRBV5-5 and TRBJ1-4; D is undetermined. CDR1 is SGHKS and CDR2 is YYEKEE in the germline V gene (reference sequence). The CDR3 has 14 residues. The V and J ends lost 0 bases and 8 bases respectively, with 11 bases between them. The DNA for the CDR3 is TGTGCCAGCAGCTTGGGGCAACTAAGGGAAAAACTGTTTTTT. Translated: CASSLGQLREKLFF.

In this sample, this clonotype turned up many times. The chain uses TRBV27 and TRBJ2-7, with TRBD2 identical over 7 bases. The J segment lost 2 bases and the V segment lost 6 bases, leaving 4 bases of the junction unmatched. CDR1 and CDR2 (germline): MNHEY, SMNVEV (reference sequence). This CDR3 has 13 residues. The CDR3 sequence: CASSLADPYEQYF. CDR3 coding DNA: TGTGCCAGCAGCCTAGCGGACCCCTACGAGCAGTACTTC.

This clonotype was found many times. V gene TRBV7-6 combines with J gene TRBJ1-1; 8 bases are shared with TRBD1. The CDR3 length is 14 residues. CDR1 and CDR2 from the germline V gene are SGHVS and FNYEAQ. V lost 1 base, J lost 7 bases, and 5 bases stayed unmatched. This chain's CDR3 is CASSLVPGGIEAFF. In DNA form, the CDR3 reads TGTGCCAGCAGCTTAGTGCCAGGGGGCATTGAAGCTTTCTTT.

As concerns this clonotype: One end of the junction varies from germline; a read error may be responsible. This rearrangement joins TRBV4-2 to TRBJ1-1, with 8 positions matching TRBD1. This CDR3 has 15 residues. Germline V gene sequence: CDR1 LGHNA, CDR2 YNFKEQ. The CDR3 DNA reads TGTGCCAGAAGCCAAGCTCCGGACAGGGACACTGAAGCTTTCTTT. Its protein product is CARSQAPDRDTEAFF.

At least ten counts were recorded for this clonotype. The chain combines TRBV19 with TRBJ1-1; D unresolved. CDR3 length: 17 residues. The V end lost 1 base, the J end lost 1 base, and 16 bases lay between the germline ends. Germline CDR1 and CDR2: LNHDA and SQIVND (reference sequence). In DNA form, the CDR3 reads TGTGCCAGTAGTATAGCTTACAAGGCACAACAGAACACTGAAGCTTTCTTT. Its translation is CASSIAYKAQQNTEAFF.

In its sample, this clonotype was seen many times. The rearrangement joins TRBV29-1 to TRBJ2-3; D not resolved. Germline lookup yields CDR1 SQVTM and CDR2 ANQGSEA. The V end was cut by 4 bases, the J end by 2 bases, with 13 bases between. This CDR3 has 14 residues. The CDR3 loop is CSVVPGVPTDTQYF. Written as DNA, the CDR3 is TGCAGCGTTGTTCCCGGCGTTCCCACAGATACGCAGTATTTT.

This clonotype was recorded many times. V gene TRBV28 combines with J gene TRBJ1-1; D remains ambiguous. The V gene's germline CDR1 is MDHEN and CDR2 SYDVKM. This CDR3 is built from 12 residues. V lost 6 bases, J lost 8 bases, and 13 bases lay in between. CDR3 nucleotide sequence: TGTGCCAGCAGGGTCCTCGCAGAAGAAGCTTTCTTT. Residues: CASRVLAEEAFF. Variable domain in full (rest from reference TRBV28 and TRBJ1-1): DVKVTQSSRYLVKRTGEKVFLECVQDMDHENMFWYRQDPGLGLRLIYFSYDVKMKEKGDIPEGYSVSREKKERFSLILESASTNQTSMYLCASRVLAEEAFFGQGTRLTVV.

In its sample, this clonotype was seen many times. The chain combines TRBV30 with TRBJ2-3; 12 bases line up with TRBD2. Losses at the gene ends were 1 base for V and 2 bases for J; bases not matched to a gene: 10. In germline, CDR1 is GTSNPN, CDR2 SVGIG (reference sequence). There are 18 residues in the CDR3. The DNA of the CDR3 is TGTGCCTGGAGTGCTCCTAGCGGGGGGGTGTTCAACACAGATACGCAGTATTTT. The encoded protein is CAWSAPSGGVFNTDTQYF. Combining the CDR3 with reference TRBV30 and TRBJ2-3 gives the whole variable domain SQTIHQWPATLVQPVGSPLSLECTVEGTSNPNLYWYRQAAGRGLQLLFYSVGIGQISSEVPQNLSASRPQDRQFILSSKKLLLSDSGFYLCAWSAPSGGVFNTDTQYFGPGTRLTVL.

This clonotype has a count of ten or more. The rearrangement uses TRBV2 and TRBJ1-1, with D perhaps TRBD1 (5 bases). Germline CDR1 SNHLY, CDR2 FYNNEI. This CDR3 is 12 amino acids long. Between the trimmed V and J ends, which lost 4 bases and 8 bases, there was a span of 11 bases. CDR3 region: CASSGGGGEAFF. The CDR3 DNA follows: TGTGCCAGCAGTGGGGGGGGGGGGGAAGCTTTCTTT. The full variable domain, its missing parts supplied by reference TRBV2 and TRBJ1-1, is EPEVTQTPSHQVTQMGQEVILRCVPISNHLYFYWYRQILGQKVEFLVSFYNNEISEKSEIFDDQFSVERPDGSNFTLKIRSTKLEDSAMYFCASSGGGGEAFFGQGTRLTVV.

At least ten counts were recorded for this clonotype. CDR3 nucleotide sequence: TGTGCCAGCAGCGCGGAGGAAGACAGGGGGCTGAACGGGGAGCTGTTTTTT. Translated, it gives CASSAEEDRGLNGELFF. V and J are TRBV7-9 and TRBJ2-2, with 10 bases that match TRBD1. The CDR3 is made up of 17 amino acids. Trimming removed 5 bases from V and 7 bases from J; junction bases left unmatched: 13. The V gene's germline CDR1 is SEHNR and CDR2 FQNEAQ (reference sequence).

As concerns this clonotype: This clone may be a read error of a much larger clone one base away. The CDR3 carries no conserved terminal phenylalanine or tryptophan, so it likely arises from a read error. V is TRBV13 and J is TRBJ1-1; D not certain. Germline-derived CDR1 and CDR2 are PRHDT and FYEKMQ (reference sequence). CDR3 size: 15 residues. V shed 7 bases and J shed 1 base, with 16 bases lying between them. DNA of the CDR3: TGTGCCAGCACCGAAGGGCAGATCAAGAACACTGAAGCTTTCTAT. This gives the protein CASTEGQIKNTEAFY.

This clonotype was observed at least ten times. This chain connects TRBV20-1 to TRBJ2-1; TRBD2 matches 8 bases. This CDR3 contains 13 residues. CDR1 and CDR2 (germline): DFQATT, SNEGSKA (reference sequence). V shed 3 bases and J 2 bases; nucleotides not matched to a gene: 0. CDR3 loop: CSASGGAYNEQFF. CDR3 in DNA: TGCAGTGCTAGCGGGGGGGCCTACAATGAGCAGTTCTTC.

This clonotype was observed a few times. V usage is TRBV19 and J usage is TRBJ2-2; the D is unclear. This CDR3 has 14 amino acids. From germline, CDR1 is LNHDA and CDR2 SQIVND (reference sequence). V lost 5 bases to trimming and J lost 7 bases, with 14 bases between them. CDR3 region: CASSGVAGVGELFF. CDR3 sequence (DNA): TGTGCCAGTAGTGGTGTAGCCGGCGTCGGGGAGCTGTTTTTT.

There are many counts of this clonotype. This chain uses TRBV5-1 with TRBJ1-6, with a possible D match to TRBD1 (6 bases). Germline V gene data show CDR1 as SGHRS and CDR2 as YFSETQ. The V end lost 0 bases, the J end lost 6 bases, and 10 bases lay between the germline ends. This CDR3 has 15 amino acids. CDR3 sequence (DNA): TGCGCCAGCAGCTTGGATGGACAGCTTAATTCACCCCTCCACTTT. This sequence encodes CASSLDGQLNSPLHF.

This clonotype showed up many times. This sequence joins TRBV28 and TRBJ1-1; no firm D call. Trimming removed 6 bases from V and 5 bases from J, with 10 bases in between. The CDR3 runs to 12 residues. The germline gives CDR1 MDHEN, CDR2 SYDVKM. The CDR3 region is CASSAPGTEAFF. For the CDR3, the DNA is TGTGCCAGCAGCGCTCCGGGGACTGAAGCTTTCTTT.

This clonotype came up many times. This chain joins TRBV30 and TRBJ1-6; D is unresolved. The germline gives CDR1 GTSNPN, CDR2 SVGIG (reference sequence). The ends were cut back, 2 bases at V and 7 bases at J, with 15 bases in the middle. The CDR3 length is 15 residues. CDR3 nucleotide sequence: TGTGCCTGGAGTCTCGCAGGACGGACGAATTCACCCCTCCACTTT. Translation gives CAWSLAGRTNSPLHF.

Many counts were recorded for this clonotype. J is TRBJ2-7 and V is TRBV7-9, with 7 bases aligning to TRBD2. Germline V CDR1 and CDR2: SEHNR, FQNEAQ (reference sequence). The ends lost 1 base at V and 7 bases at J; junction bases unmatched: 7. This CDR3 comprises 14 residues. For the CDR3, the DNA is TGTGCCAGCAGCTTAGGAGGAACGGGGGGTGAGCAGTACTTC. This codes for CASSLGGTGGEQYF.

This clonotype showed up many times. This chain connects TRBV27 to TRBJ2-7; possible D gene TRBD1, 5 bases. V lost 5 bases and J lost 3, with 14 bases in between. CDR1 MNHEY and CDR2 SMNVEV come from the germline V gene (reference sequence). The CDR3 sequence is 14 residues long. In DNA form, the CDR3 reads TGTGCCAGCAGTCCGTATCCGACAGTCTACGAGCAGTACTTC. Its protein product is CASSPYPTVYEQYF.

The chain uses TRBV29-1 and TRBJ2-1, with D perhaps matching TRBD1 (7 bases). Germline CDR1 is SQVTM and CDR2 is ANQGSEA. Trimming left V 7 bases short and J 12 bases short, with 28 bases between. This CDR3 spans 15 amino acids. The CDR3 DNA follows: TGCAGCGCCAAGCCCCTGGAGGGGGCGCGGGTTGGGCAGTTCTTC. It codes for CSAKPLEGARVGQFF.

This clonotype was counted many times. The V and J genes are TRBV12-3 or TRBV12-4 and TRBJ2-1, with a weak D call TRBD1 (5 bases). V lost 2 bases and J 3 bases, leaving 11 bases between the germline ends. The CDR3 covers 15 residues. Here the CDR3 reads CASSLQGEIYNEQFF. The CDR3 DNA reads TGTGCCAGCAGTTTACAGGGTGAAATCTACAATGAGCAGTTCTTC.

This clonotype was observed a few times. One base away lies a much larger clone, so this may be a sequencing read error. This is likely a read error, given that the CDR3 carries no conserved phenylalanine or tryptophan at its end. The chain couples TRBV19 to TRBJ2-7; TRBD2 is a possible D gene (5 bases). The V end lost 6 bases, the J end lost 3 bases, and 12 bases lay between the germline ends. The germline CDR1 and CDR2 sequences are LNHDA and SQIVND (reference sequence). The CDR3 contains 13 residues. CDR3 coding DNA: TGTGCCAGTAGCGTTGAGGGTGGCTACGAGCAGTACCTC. Translated, it gives CASSVEGGYEQYL.

This clonotype appeared a few times. This chain uses TRBV12-5 with TRBJ2-3, with 10 bases aligning to TRBD1. The CDR3 length is 18 residues. With V trimmed by 2 bases and J by 5 bases, 13 bases remained unmatched. Germline CDR1 is LGHNT and CDR2 is FRNRAP. CDR3 DNA sequence: TGTGCTAGTGGTTTGACCAAAACCGGGACAGGGGAAGGAGATACGCAGTATTTT. It specifies CASGLTKTGTGEGDTQYF.

In this sample, this clonotype turned up many times. The chain carries TRBV6-1 and TRBJ1-5; no definite D call. CDR1 is MNHNS, CDR2 SASEGT, per germline. The V end was cut by 6 bases, the J end by 3 bases, with 9 bases between. The CDR3 covers 13 residues. This CDR3 is CASRTDANQPQHF. The CDR3 DNA reads as TGTGCCAGCAGGACGGATGCCAATCAGCCCCAGCATTTT.

This clonotype showed up just a few times. V gene TRBV4-1 combines with J gene TRBJ2-1; 8 positions agree with TRBD2. The CDR3 covers 16 residues. CDR1 is MGHRA and CDR2 is YSYEKL in the germline V gene. J lost 2 bases, V lost 0 bases, and 3 bases had no gene match. CDR3 amino acids: CASSQEPGGAYNEQFF. Here the CDR3 DNA reads TGCGCCAGCAGCCAAGAACCGGGGGGGGCCTACAATGAGCAGTTCTTC.

This clonotype appeared a few times. The chain joins TRBV9 to TRBJ1-2; D is uncertain. The CDR3 totals 13 residues. V dropped 0 bases and J dropped 6 bases, with 9 bases sitting between them. CDR1 and CDR2 (germline): SGDLS, YYNGEE. The CDR3 protein is CASSVGAGDGYTF. The CDR3 DNA reads TGTGCCAGCAGCGTAGGGGCAGGTGATGGCTACACCTTC. Complete variable domain (other parts from reference TRBV9 and TRBJ1-2): DSGVTQTPKHLITATGQRVTLRCSPRSGDLSVYWYQQSLDQGLQFLIQYYNGEERAKGNILERFSAQQFPDLHSELNLSSLELGDSALYFCASSVGAGDGYTFGSGTRLTVV.

This clonotype was picked up many times. This chain connects TRBV20-1 to TRBJ2-1, with D tentatively TRBD2 (7 bases). With 4 bases removed from V and 7 bases from J, the gap between germline ends came to 17 bases. CDR1 is DFQATT, CDR2 SNEGSKA, per germline (reference sequence). This CDR3 is 14 amino acids long. CDR3 sequence (DNA): TGCAGTGCTAAATGGGGGGGGGCCGGAAATGAGCAGTTCTTC. Residues: CSAKWGGAGNEQFF.

This clonotype occurred a few times. CDR3 loop: CASSKGYTEAFF. The CDR3 DNA follows: TGTGCCAGCTCAAAGGGGTACACTGAAGCTTTCTTT. V gene TRBV19 combines with J gene TRBJ1-1, with a possible D match to TRBD1 (5 bases). V was pared by 9 bases and J by 3 bases, with 11 bases between. Germline V gene lookup returns CDR1 LNHDA and CDR2 SQIVND (reference sequence). This CDR3 is 12 amino acids long. Filled out from reference TRBV19 and TRBJ1-1, the complete variable domain reads DGGITQSPKYLFRKEGQNVTLSCEQNLNHDAMYWYRQDPGQGLRLIYYSQIVNDFQKGDIAEGYSVSREKKESFPLTVTSAQKNPTAFYLCASSKGYTEAFFGQGTRLTVV.